The clone carrying this T cell receptor (beta chain) was observed a few times. One end of the junction varies from germline; a read error may be responsible. These data belong to a study of blood T cell repertoires in COVID-19. Background on the study: Acute and convalescent COVID-19 samples came from the United States, Italy and Spain.

Only in-frame clones appear in the TCRdb table, and some are missing; sequencing was by immunoSEQ multiplex PCR. Here the sample spans under 200,000 clones, around 85% being singletons. The receptor was isolated from a woman in her fifties or sixties with COVID-19, enrolled during active disease. Sequencing was carried out using peripheral blood.

The DNA of the CDR3 is TGTGCCAGCAGTAAAGCGAGCGAGCAGTTCTTC. Amino acid sequence: CASSKASEQFF. V is TRBV6-1 and J is TRBJ2-1, with unresolved D. This CDR3 comprises 11 residues. The germline V gene encodes CDR1 MNHNS and CDR2 SASEGT.